This T cell receptor beta chain emerged from a study of blood T cell repertoires in COVID-19. Clones were read by immunoSEQ multiplex PCR, and TCRdb kept only the in-frame ones, dropping some. The repertoire holds 300,000 to 400,000 clones, with over 80% as singletons. Per the germline V gene, CDR1 is LNHDA and CDR2 is SQIVND (reference sequence). The V and J ends lost 3 bases and 9 bases respectively, with 12 bases between them. The CDR3 length is 12 residues. Sequencing was carried out using PBMCs or T cells enriched from blood (not recorded which). The receptor was derived from a man aged 25-45 years who had recovered from COVID-19. The chain couples TRBV19 to TRBJ2-7; no clear D gene. CDR3 sequence reads: CASSIPLGVQYF. The CDR3 DNA is TGTGCCAGTAGTATTCCCCTAGGAGTGCAGTACTTC.